Below, 7 T cell receptor beta chains from the same sample are listed, as sequenced in a study of blood T cell repertoires in COVID-19. Here immunoSEQ multiplex PCR was the method, and the copy in TCRdb shows in-frame clones only, minus some. Of fewer than 90,000 clones in the sample, about 95% were seen once. Material for sequencing was peripheral blood. The origin of the receptors is a human donor with active COVID-19. The donor label of this sample is uncertain.

The V and J genes are TRBV7-2 and TRBJ2-5, with D possibly being TRBD2 (6 bases). The CDR3 contains 14 residues. Trimming took 0 bases from V and 2 from J, leaving 7 bases between them. Germline-derived CDR1 and CDR2 are SGHTA and FQGNSA. This CDR3 reads CASSLAGGQETQYF. In nucleotides, the CDR3 is TGTGCCAGCAGCTTAGCGGGGGGACAAGAGACCCAGTACTTC. Full variable domain (rest looked up from reference TRBV7-2 and TRBJ2-5): GAGVSQSPSNKVTEKGKDVELRCDPISGHTALYWYRQSLGQGLEFLIYFQGNSAPDKSGLPSDRFSAERTGGSVSTLTIQRTQQEDSAVYLCASSLAGGQETQYFGPGTRLLVL.

This chain connects TRBV12-3 or TRBV12-4 to TRBJ2-7; 8 nucleotides align to TRBD1. V shed 6 bases, J shed 6 bases, and the junction held 7 bases outside the gene matches. There are 13 residues in the CDR3. CDR3 in DNA: TGTGCCAGCAGGTCCGGGACAGGAGGCGAGCAGTACTTC. The encoded protein is CASRSGTGGEQYF.

The chain employs TRBV19 and TRBJ2-7, with TRBD1 as a possible D gene (6 bases). Germline CDR1 LNHDA, CDR2 SQIVND (reference sequence). V was cut by 5 bases and J by 3 bases, with 8 bases left in between. The CDR3 sequence is 12 residues long. DNA for the CDR3: TGTGCCAGTAGTGTGACAGGCTACGAGCAGTACTTC. Translation gives CASSVTGYEQYF. Variable domain in full (rest from reference TRBV19 and TRBJ2-7): DGGITQSPKYLFRKEGQNVTLSCEQNLNHDAMYWYRQDPGQGLRLIYYSQIVNDFQKGDIAEGYSVSREKKESFPLTVTSAQKNPTAFYLCASSVTGYEQYFGPGTRLTVT.

The chain recombines TRBV10-3 with TRBJ2-3, with 8 positions matching TRBD1. V trimming: 7 bases; J trimming: 3 bases; junction bases outside the gene matches: 9. The V gene's germline CDR1 is ENHRY and CDR2 SYGVKD. This CDR3 has 15 amino acids. CDR3 nucleotide sequence: TGTGCCATCAATCCGACAGGGGAGATGACAGATACGCAGTATTTT. Residues: CAINPTGEMTDTQYF.

V is TRBV13 and J is TRBJ2-7, with TRBD2 matching 10 bases. Trimming removed 5 bases from V and 2 bases from J; junction bases left unmatched: 3. The germline CDR1 and CDR2 sequences are PRHDT and FYEKMQ (reference sequence). This CDR3 has 14 residues. The CDR3 is CASSIGTSAYEQYF. CDR3 coding DNA: TGTGCCAGCAGCATCGGGACTAGCGCCTACGAGCAGTACTTC.

This sequence joins TRBV12-3 or TRBV12-4 and TRBJ2-7, with D maybe TRBD1 (6 bases). This CDR3 has 13 residues. Between the trimmed V and J ends, which lost 8 bases and 1 base, there was a span of 12 bases. The chain's CDR3 is CASRSRGSYEQYF. CDR3 DNA: TGTGCCAGCCGATCTAGGGGGTCCTACGAGCAGTACTTC.

V is TRBV4-1 and J is TRBJ2-2; no reliable D call. Trimming cost V 0 bases and J 7 bases, with 6 bases left between them. Germline V lookup: CDR1 MGHRA, CDR2 YSYEKL. This CDR3 comprises 13 residues. The CDR3 loop reads CASSQDLGGELFF. The DNA for the CDR3 is TGCGCCAGCAGCCAAGATCTCGGCGGGGAGCTGTTTTTT.